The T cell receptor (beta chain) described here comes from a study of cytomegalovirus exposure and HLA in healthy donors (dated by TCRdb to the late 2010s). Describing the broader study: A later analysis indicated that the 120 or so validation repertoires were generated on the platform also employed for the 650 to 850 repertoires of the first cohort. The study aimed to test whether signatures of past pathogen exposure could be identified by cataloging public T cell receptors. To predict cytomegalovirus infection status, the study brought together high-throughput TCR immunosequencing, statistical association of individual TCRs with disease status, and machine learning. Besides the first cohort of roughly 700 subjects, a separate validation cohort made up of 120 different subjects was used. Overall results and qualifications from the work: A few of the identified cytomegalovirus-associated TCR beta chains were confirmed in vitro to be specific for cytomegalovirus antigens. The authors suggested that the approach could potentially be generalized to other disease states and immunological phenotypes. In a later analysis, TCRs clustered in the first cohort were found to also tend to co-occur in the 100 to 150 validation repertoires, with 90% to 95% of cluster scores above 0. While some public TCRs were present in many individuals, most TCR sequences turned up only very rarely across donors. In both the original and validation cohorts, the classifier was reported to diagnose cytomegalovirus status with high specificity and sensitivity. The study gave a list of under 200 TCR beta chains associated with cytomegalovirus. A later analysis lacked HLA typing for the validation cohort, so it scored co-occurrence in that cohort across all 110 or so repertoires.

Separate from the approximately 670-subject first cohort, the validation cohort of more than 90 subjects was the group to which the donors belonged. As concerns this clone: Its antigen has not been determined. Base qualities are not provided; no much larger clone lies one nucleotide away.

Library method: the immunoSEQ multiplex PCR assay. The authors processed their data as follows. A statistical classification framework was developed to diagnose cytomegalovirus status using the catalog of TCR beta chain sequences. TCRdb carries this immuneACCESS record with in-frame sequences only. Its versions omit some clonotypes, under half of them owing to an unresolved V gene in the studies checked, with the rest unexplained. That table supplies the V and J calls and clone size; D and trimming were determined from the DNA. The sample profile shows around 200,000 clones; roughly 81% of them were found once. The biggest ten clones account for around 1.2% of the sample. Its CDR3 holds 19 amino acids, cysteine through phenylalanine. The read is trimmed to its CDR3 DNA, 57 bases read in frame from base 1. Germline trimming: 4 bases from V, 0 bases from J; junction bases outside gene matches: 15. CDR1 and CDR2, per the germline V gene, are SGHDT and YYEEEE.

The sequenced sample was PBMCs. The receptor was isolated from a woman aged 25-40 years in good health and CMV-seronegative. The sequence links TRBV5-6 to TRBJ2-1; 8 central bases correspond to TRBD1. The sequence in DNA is TGTGCCAGCAGCCTCACCGCTGGACAGGGCCCTAGCTCCTACAATGAGCAGTTCTTC. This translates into CASSLTAGQGPSSYNEQFF.